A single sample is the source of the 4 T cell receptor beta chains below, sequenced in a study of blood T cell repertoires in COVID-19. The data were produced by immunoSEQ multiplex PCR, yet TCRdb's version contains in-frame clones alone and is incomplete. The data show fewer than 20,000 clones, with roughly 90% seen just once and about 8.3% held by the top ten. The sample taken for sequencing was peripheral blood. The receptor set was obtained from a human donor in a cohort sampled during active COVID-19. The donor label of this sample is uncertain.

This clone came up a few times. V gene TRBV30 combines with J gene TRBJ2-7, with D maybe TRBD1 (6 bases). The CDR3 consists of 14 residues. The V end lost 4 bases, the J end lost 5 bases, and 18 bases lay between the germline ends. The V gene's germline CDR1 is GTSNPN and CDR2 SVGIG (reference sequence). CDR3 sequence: CAWNPGTSVHEQYF. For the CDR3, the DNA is TGTGCCTGGAACCCCGGGACATCCGTCCACGAGCAGTACTTC.

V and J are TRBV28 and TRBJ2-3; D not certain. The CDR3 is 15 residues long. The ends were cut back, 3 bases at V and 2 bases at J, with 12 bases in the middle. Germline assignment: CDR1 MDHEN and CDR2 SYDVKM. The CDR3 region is CASSLANRNTDTQYF. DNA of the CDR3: TGTGCCAGCAGTTTGGCGAACAGAAACACAGATACGCAGTATTTT. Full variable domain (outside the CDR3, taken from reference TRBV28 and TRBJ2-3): DVKVTQSSRYLVKRTGEKVFLECVQDMDHENMFWYRQDPGLGLRLIYFSYDVKMKEKGDIPEGYSVSREKKERFSLILESASTNQTSMYLCASSLANRNTDTQYFGPGTRLTVL.

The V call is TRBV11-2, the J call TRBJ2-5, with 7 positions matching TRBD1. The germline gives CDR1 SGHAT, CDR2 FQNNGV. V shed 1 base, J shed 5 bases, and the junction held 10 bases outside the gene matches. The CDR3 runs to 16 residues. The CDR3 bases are TGTGCCAGCAGCTTAGGAGGGGACAGTTCCTTGGAGACCCAGTACTTC. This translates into CASSLGGDSSLETQYF.

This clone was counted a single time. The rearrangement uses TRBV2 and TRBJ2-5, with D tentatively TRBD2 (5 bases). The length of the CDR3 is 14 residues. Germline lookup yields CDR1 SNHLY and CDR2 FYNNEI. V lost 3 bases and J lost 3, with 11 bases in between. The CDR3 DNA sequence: TGTGCCAGCAGTGAGTACCTAGCAGAAGAGACCCAGTACTTC. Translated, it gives CASSEYLAEETQYF. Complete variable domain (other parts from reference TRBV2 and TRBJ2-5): EPEVTQTPSHQVTQMGQEVILRCVPISNHLYFYWYRQILGQKVEFLVSFYNNEISEKSEIFDDQFSVERPDGSNFTLKIRSTKLEDSAMYFCASSEYLAEETQYFGPGTRLLVL.